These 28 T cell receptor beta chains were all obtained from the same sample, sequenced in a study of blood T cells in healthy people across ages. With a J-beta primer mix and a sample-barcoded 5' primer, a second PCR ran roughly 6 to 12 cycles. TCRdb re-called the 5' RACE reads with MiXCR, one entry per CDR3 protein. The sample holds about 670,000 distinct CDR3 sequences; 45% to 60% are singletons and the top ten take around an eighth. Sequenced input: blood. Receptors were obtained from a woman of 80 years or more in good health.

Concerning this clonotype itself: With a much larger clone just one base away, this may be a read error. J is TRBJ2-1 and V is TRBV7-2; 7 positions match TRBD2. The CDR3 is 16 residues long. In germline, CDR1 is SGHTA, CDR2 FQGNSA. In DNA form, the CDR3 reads TGTGCCAGCAGCTTAGGCGGGAGCGGTACCTACAATGGGCAGTTCTTC. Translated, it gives CASSLGGSGTYNGQFF.

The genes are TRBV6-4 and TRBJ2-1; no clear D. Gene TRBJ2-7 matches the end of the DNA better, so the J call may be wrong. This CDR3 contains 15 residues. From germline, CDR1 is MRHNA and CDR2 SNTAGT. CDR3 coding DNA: TGTGCCAGCAGCCTGGTTACAAGCTCCTACAATGAGCAGTACTTC. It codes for CASSLVTSSYNEQYF.

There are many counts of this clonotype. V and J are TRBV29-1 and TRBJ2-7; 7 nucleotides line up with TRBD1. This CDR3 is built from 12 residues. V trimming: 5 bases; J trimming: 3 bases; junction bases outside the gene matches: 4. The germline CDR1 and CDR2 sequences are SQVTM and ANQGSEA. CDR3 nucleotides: TGCAGCGTTCCGGGACAGCGCTACGAGCAGTACTTC. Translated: CSVPGQRYEQYF.

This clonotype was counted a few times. As DNA, the CDR3 is TGTGCCAGCTCAGTAGTCCCCGGAGGCAACAATGAGCAGTTCTTC. This encodes CASSVVPGGNNEQFF. This chain links TRBV18 with TRBJ2-1; possibly TRBD2 for D (5 bases). CDR1 is KGHSH and CDR2 is LQKENI in the germline V gene. V was trimmed by 5 bases and J by 5 bases, leaving 16 bases between them. The CDR3 extends over 15 amino acids.

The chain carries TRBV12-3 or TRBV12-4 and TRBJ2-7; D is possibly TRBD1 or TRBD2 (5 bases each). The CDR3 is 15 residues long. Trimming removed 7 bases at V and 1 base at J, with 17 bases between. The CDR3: CASTLGTSLSYEQYF. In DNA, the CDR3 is TGTGCCAGCACCTTGGGGACGAGCCTTTCCTACGAGCAGTACTTC.

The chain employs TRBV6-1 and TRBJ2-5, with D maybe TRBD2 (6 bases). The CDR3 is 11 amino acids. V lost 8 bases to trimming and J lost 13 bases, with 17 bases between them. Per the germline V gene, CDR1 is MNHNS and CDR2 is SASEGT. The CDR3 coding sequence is TGTGCCAGCCTTGCGGAAGGAGGGCTGTACTTC. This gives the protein CASLAEGGLYF.

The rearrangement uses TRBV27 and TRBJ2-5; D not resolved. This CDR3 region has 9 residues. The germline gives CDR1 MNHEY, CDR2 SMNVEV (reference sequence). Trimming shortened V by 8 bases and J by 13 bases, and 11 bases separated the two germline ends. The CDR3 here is CASPNPSYF. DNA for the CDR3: TGTGCCAGCCCCAACCCGTCGTACTTC.

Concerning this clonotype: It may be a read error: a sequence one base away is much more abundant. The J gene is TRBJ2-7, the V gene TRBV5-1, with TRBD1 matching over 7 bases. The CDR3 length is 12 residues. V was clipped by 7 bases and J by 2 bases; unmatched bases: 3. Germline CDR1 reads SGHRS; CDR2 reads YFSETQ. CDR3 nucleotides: TGCGCCAGCCACAGGGGTACCTACGAGCAGTACTTC. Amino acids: CASHRGTYEQYF.

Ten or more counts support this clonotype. This CDR3 is CASSLLQGNTGELFF. The CDR3 DNA sequence: TGTGCCAGCAGTTTACTGCAGGGAAACACCGGGGAGCTGTTTTTT. V gene TRBV12-3 or TRBV12-4 combines with J gene TRBJ2-2; D is perhaps TRBD1 (5 bases). CDR3 length: 15 amino acids. V gave up 2 bases and J gave up 2 bases, with 9 bases separating them.

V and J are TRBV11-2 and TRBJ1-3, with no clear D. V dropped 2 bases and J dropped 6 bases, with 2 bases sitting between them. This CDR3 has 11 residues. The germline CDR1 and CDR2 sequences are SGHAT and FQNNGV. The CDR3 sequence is CASSLQNTIYF. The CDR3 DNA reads TGTGCCAGCAGCTTACAAAACACCATATATTTT.

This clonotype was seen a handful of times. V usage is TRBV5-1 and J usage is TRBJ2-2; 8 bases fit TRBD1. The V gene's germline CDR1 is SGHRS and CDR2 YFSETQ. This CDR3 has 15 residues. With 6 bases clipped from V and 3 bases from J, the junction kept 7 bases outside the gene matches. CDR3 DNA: TGCGCCAGCAACCCCGGACAGGGCTACACCGGGGAGCTGTTTTTT. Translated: CASNPGQGYTGELFF. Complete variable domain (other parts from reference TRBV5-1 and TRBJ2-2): KAGVTQTPRYLIKTRGQQVTLSCSPISGHRSVSWYQQTPGQGLQFLFEYFSETQRNKGNFPGRFSGRQFSNSRSEMNVSTLELGDSALYLCASNPGQGYTGELFFGEGSRLTVL.

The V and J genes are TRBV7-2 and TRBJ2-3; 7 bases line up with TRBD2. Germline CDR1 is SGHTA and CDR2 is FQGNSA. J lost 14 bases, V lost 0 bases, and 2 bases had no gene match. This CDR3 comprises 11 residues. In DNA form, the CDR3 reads TGTGCCAGCAGCTTAGCGCGGGAGTGGTATTTT. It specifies CASSLAREWYF.

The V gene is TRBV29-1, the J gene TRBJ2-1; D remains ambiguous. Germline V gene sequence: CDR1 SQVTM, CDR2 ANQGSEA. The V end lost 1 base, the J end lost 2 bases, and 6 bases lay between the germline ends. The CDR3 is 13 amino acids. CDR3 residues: CSVEAAAYNEQFF. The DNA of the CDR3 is TGCAGCGTTGAAGCCGCGGCCTACAATGAGCAGTTCTTC.

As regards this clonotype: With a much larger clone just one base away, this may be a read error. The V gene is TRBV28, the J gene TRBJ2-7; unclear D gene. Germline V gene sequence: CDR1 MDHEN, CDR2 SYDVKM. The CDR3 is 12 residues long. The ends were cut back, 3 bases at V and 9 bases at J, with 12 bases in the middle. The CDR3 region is CASSLVGGVQYF. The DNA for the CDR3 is TGTGCCAGCAGTTTGGTAGGTGGGGTGCAGTACTTC.

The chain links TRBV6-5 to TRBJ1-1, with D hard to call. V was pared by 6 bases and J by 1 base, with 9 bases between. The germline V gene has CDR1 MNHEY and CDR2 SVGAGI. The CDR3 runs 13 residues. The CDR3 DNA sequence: TGTGCCAGCAGCCCCTGGCAGAACACTGAAGCTTTCTTT. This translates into CASSPWQNTEAFF.

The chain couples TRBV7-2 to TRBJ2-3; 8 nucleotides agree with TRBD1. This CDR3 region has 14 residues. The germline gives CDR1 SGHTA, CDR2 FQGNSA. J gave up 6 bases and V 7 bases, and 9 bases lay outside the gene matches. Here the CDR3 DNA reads TGTGCCAGCACCCCGACAGGGGTGGGCGATACGCAGTATTTT. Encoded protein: CASTPTGVGDTQYF.

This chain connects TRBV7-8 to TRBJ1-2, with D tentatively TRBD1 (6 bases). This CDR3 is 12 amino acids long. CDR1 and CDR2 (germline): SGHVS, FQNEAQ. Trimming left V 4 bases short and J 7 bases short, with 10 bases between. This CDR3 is CASSSGTTGYTF. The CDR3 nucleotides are TGTGCCAGCAGCTCTGGGACAACTGGCTACACCTTC.

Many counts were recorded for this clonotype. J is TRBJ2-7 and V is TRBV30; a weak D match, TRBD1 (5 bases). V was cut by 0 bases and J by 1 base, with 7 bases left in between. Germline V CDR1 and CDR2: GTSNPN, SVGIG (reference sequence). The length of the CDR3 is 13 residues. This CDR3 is CAWSVQVSYEQYF. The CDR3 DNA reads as TGTGCCTGGAGTGTACAGGTTTCCTACGAGCAGTACTTC.

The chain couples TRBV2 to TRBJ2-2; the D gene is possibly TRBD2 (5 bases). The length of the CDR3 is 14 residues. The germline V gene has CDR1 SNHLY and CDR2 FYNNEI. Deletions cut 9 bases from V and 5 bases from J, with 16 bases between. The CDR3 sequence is CASSGVSQTGELFF. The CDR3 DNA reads TGTGCCAGTTCCGGGGTTTCGCAAACCGGGGAGCTGTTTTTT.

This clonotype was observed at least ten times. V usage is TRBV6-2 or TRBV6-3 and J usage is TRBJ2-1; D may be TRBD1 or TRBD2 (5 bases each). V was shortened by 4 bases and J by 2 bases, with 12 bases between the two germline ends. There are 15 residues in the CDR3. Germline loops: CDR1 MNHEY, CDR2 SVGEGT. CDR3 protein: CASSFGTEPYNEQFF. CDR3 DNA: TGTGCCAGCAGTTTTGGGACCGAACCCTACAATGAGCAGTTCTTC.

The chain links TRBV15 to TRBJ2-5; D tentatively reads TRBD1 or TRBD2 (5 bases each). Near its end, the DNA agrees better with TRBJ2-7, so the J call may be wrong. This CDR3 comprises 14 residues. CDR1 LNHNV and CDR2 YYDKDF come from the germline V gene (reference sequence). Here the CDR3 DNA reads TGTGCCACCAGCAACCCGAGGGGTAGGTACGAGCAGTACTTC. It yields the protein CATSNPRGRYEQYF.

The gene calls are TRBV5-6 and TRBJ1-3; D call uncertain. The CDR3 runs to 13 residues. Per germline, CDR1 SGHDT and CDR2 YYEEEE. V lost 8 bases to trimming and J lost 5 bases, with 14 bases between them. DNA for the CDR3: TGTGCCAGTCAACCACCAAGCCGAAACACCATATATTTT. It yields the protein CASQPPSRNTIYF.

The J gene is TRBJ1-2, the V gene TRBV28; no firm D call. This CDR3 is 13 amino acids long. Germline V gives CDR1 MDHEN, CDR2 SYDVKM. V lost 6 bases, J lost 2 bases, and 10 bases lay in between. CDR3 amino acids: CASSPSANYGYTF. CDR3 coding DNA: TGTGCCAGCAGCCCCTCGGCAAACTATGGCTACACCTTC.

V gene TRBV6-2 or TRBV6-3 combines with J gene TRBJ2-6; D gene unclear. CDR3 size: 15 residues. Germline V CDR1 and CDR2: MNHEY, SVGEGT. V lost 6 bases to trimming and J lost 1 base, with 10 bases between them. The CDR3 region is CASSKARSGANVLTF. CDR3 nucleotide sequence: TGTGCCAGCAGCAAAGCCAGGTCTGGGGCCAACGTCCTGACTTTC.

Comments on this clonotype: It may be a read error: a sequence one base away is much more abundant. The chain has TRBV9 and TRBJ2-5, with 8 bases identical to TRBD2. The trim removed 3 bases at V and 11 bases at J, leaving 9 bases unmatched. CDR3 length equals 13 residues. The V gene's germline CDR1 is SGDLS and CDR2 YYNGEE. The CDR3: CASSASGLAEQYF. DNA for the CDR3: TGTGCCAGCAGCGCATCCGGACTAGCAGAGCAGTACTTC.

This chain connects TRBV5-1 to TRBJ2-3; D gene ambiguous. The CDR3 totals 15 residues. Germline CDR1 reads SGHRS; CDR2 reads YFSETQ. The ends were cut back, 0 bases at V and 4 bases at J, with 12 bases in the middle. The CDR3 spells CASSLGGNEADTQYF. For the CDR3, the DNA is TGCGCCAGCAGCTTGGGGGGAAACGAGGCAGATACGCAGTATTTT.

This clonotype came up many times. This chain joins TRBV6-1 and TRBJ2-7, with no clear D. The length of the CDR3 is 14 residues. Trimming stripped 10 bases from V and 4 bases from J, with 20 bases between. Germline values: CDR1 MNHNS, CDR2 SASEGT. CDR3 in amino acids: CATSRTADTYEQYF. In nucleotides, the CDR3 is TGTGCCACCTCACGCACGGCAGACACGTACGAGCAGTACTTC.

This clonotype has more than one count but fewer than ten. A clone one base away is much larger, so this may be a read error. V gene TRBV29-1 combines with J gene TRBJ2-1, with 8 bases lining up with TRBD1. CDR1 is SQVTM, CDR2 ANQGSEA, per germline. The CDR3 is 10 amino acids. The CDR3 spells CGTGGNEQFF. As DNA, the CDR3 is TGCGGCACAGGGGGGAATGAGCAGTTCTTC.